This T cell receptor beta chain was found in a study of T cells in Graves' hyperthyroidism and ophthalmopathy. Graves' hyperthyroidism showing no ophthalmopathy progression within 18 months was considered stable. Extraction of PBMCs used under 13 ml of fresh peripheral blood. In its sample, this clonotype was seen many times. The source material, RNA transcripts, was used to amplify TCR beta CDR3 regions. TCR CDR3 regions were first amplified by RT-PCR with HTBI primers. TCRdb re-called the multiplex PCR reads with MiXCR, one entry per CDR3 protein. The sample shows roughly 170,000 distinct CDR3 sequences, over 15% of them seen only once. This CDR3 region has 15 residues. Between the trimmed V and J ends, which lost 5 bases and 0 bases, there was a span of 12 bases. CDR1 and CDR2 (germline): SGHAT, FQDESV (reference sequence).

The TCR sequence derives from a woman aged 45-59 years with Graves' hyperthyroidism. The chain employs TRBV11-1 and TRBJ2-3; TRBD1 might be the D (5 bases). The sequenced sample consisted of blood. CDR3 residues: CASSLTQVSTDTQYF. Written as DNA, the CDR3 is TGTGCCAGCAGCCTTACACAGGTTAGCACAGATACGCAGTATTTT.